The entry below describes one T cell receptor (beta chain). The specificity of this receptor is unknown. One end of the junction does not line up with germline, which may come from a read error. This entry is derived from a study of tumor-infiltrating lymphocytes in oesophageal squamous cell carcinoma (dated by TCRdb to between 2015 and 2016). Libraries were built with PCR. The instrument was an Illumina HiSeq 2000. Using fastp trimming at Q25 and MiXCR clonotype assembly, TCRdb reanalyzed the public sequencing data and kept in-frame beta chains. Here each entry gathers all rows of one CDR3 protein and keeps the most common genes and DNA. In all, the sample holds 9,500 to 13,000 distinct CDR3 sequences, and more than 55% of those were seen once. The biggest ten clones account for just under 35% of the sample. Sequenced material: esophageal tumor tissue. This receptor was taken from a male donor with esophageal squamous cell carcinoma.

The CDR3 region reads CASSLVTGPNTGELFF. The DNA reads TGTGCTAGCAGCTTAGTTACGGGTCCGAACACCGGGGAGCTGTTTTTT. The chain couples TRBV7-6 to TRBJ2-2; no D gene can be assigned with confidence. The germline V gene yields SGHVS for CDR1 and FNYEAQ for CDR2. The CDR3, cysteine through phenylalanine, is 16 amino acids long. The entry retains the CDR3 DNA only, 48 bases that are in frame from base 1.